A single sample gave rise to the 11 T cell receptor beta chains below, sequenced in a study of STAT3 mutations in large granular lymphocyte leukemia. Points from the study as a whole: In T-cell large granular lymphocyte leukemia, about half of patients showed multiple immunodominant subclonotypes.

Repertoires were generated with immunoSEQ multiplex PCR, while TCRdb's copy carries only in-frame clones and drops some. The data contain around 10,000 clones, 45% to 65% of them singletons. These receptors are not linked to any known antigen. Sequences were obtained from peripheral blood mononuclear cells. The receptors were sampled from a boy under 18 with T-cell large granular lymphocyte leukemia. Some clones in this sample may be carry-over from other donors' samples.

The table lists this clone with a few counts. CDR3 sequence reads: CASSWEDWYNEQFF. CDR3 in DNA: TGTGCCAGCAGCTGGGAAGACTGGTACAATGAGCAGTTCTTC. The chain links TRBV5-4 to TRBJ2-1; D unresolved. The germline gives CDR1 SGHNT, CDR2 YYREEE (reference sequence). V shed 3 bases and J shed 4 bases, with 11 bases lying between them. CDR3 length: 14 residues.

V gene TRBV5-1 combines with J gene TRBJ1-3, with D maybe TRBD1 (5 bases). V lost 4 bases, J lost 2 bases, and 10 bases lay in between. CDR1 is SGHRS, CDR2 YFSETQ, per germline. This CDR3 comprises 14 residues. CDR3 sequence (DNA): TGCGCCAGCAGCACGGGACCTACTGGAAACACCATATATTTT. Protein: CASSTGPTGNTIYF.

There are a few counts of this clone. V gene TRBV30 combines with J gene TRBJ1-3; D uncertain. Trimming cost V 1 base and J 1 base, with 2 bases left between them. Germline CDR1 reads GTSNPN; CDR2 reads SVGIG (reference sequence). The CDR3 covers 12 residues. The CDR3 DNA sequence: TGTGCCTGGAGTGCTTCTGGAAACACCATATATTTT. Translation: CAWSASGNTIYF. Looking up the rest from reference TRBV30 and TRBJ1-3 gives the full variable domain: SQTIHQWPATLVQPVGSPLSLECTVEGTSNPNLYWYRQAAGRGLQLLFYSVGIGQISSEVPQNLSASRPQDRQFILSSKKLLLSDSGFYLCAWSASGNTIYFGEGSWLTVV.

The chain links TRBV4-1 to TRBJ2-7, with TRBD2 identical over 13 bases. Germline V gene data show CDR1 as MGHRA and CDR2 as YSYEKL. V lost 2 bases, J lost 3 bases, and 4 bases stayed unmatched. CDR3 length equals 16 residues. CDR3 amino acids: CASSQLGTSGNYEQYF. CDR3 DNA: TGCGCCAGCAGCCAATTGGGGACTAGCGGGAACTACGAGCAGTACTTC.

This chain joins TRBV13 and TRBJ1-1; the match to TRBD1 covers 8 bases. The CDR3 has 13 residues. Looked up from germline, CDR1 is PRHDT and CDR2 is FYEKMQ (reference sequence). The junction had 5 bases not matched to a gene; V was cut back by 4 bases and J by 7 bases. CDR3 loop: CASSSRQGSEAFF. In DNA, the CDR3 is TGTGCCAGCAGCTCCCGACAGGGGAGTGAAGCTTTCTTT.

The DNA of the CDR3 is TGTGCCAGCAGGGGAGCAACAACTAATGAAAAACTGTTTTTT. This codes for CASRGATTNEKLFF. V and J are TRBV6-1 and TRBJ1-4; D gene ambiguous. The V gene lost 6 bases and the J gene lost 0 bases, with 8 bases spanning the gap. The CDR3 length is 14 residues. From germline, CDR1 is MNHNS and CDR2 SASEGT.

The sample holds one count of this clone. This chain uses TRBV27 with TRBJ2-4; perhaps D is TRBD1 or TRBD2 (6 bases each). Trimming took off 0 bases at V and 9 bases at J, with 9 bases between the two ends. Germline lookup yields CDR1 MNHEY and CDR2 SMNVEV (reference sequence). This CDR3 has 13 amino acids. CDR3 nucleotide sequence: TGTGCCAGCAGTTTATCGTCGGGGGCCATTCAGTACTTC. This sequence encodes CASSLSSGAIQYF.

The V call is TRBV5-1, the J call TRBJ1-3, with 10 positions matching TRBD1. V lost 4 bases to trimming and J lost 2 bases; unmatched junction nucleotides: 6. From germline, CDR1 is SGHRS and CDR2 YFSETQ. The CDR3 sequence is 16 residues long. This chain's CDR3 is CASSRGQGYAGNTIYF. CDR3 nucleotide sequence: TGCGCCAGCAGCCGGGGACAGGGGTACGCTGGAAACACCATATATTTT. Based on the CDR3 plus reference TRBV5-1 and TRBJ1-3, the full variable domain is KAGVTQTPRYLIKTRGQQVTLSCSPISGHRSVSWYQQTPGQGLQFLFEYFSETQRNKGNFPGRFSGRQFSNSRSEMNVSTLELGDSALYLCASSRGQGYAGNTIYFGEGSWLTVV.

The chain is built from TRBV12-5 and TRBJ1-1, with 9 bases fitting TRBD1. With V trimmed by 1 base and J by 3 bases, 3 bases remained unmatched. Germline V lookup: CDR1 LGHNT, CDR2 FRNRAP. The CDR3 is made up of 15 amino acids. In DNA, the CDR3 is TGTGCTAGTGGTTTGGGACAGGGGGTTTACACTGAAGCTTTCTTT. This translates into CASGLGQGVYTEAFF.

CDR3 amino acids: CAISDPPPIETQYF. The CDR3 DNA reads as TGTGCCATCAGTGATCCCCCCCCAATAGAGACCCAGTACTTC. The chain combines TRBV10-3 with TRBJ2-5; unclear D gene. The V and J ends lost 3 bases and 4 bases respectively, with 12 bases between them. Germline V gene data show CDR1 as ENHRY and CDR2 as SYGVKD. The CDR3 covers 14 residues.

In its sample, this clone was seen a few times. The rearrangement joins TRBV10-3 to TRBJ1-5, with TRBD1 identical over 8 bases. Trimming removed 3 bases from V and 7 bases from J; junction bases left unmatched: 8. Germline V lookup: CDR1 ENHRY, CDR2 SYGVKD. CDR3 length: 15 residues. The DNA of the CDR3 is TGTGCCATCAGTGACTCAGGGGGCTTTTGGCAGCCCCAGCATTTT. This gives the protein CAISDSGGFWQPQHF.